The 3 T cell receptor beta chains given below trace back to one sample, sequenced in a study of control samples from healthy donors and cancer patients. Only in-frame clones appear in the TCRdb table, and some are missing; sequencing was by immunoSEQ multiplex PCR. The listing records about 190,000 clones. Specimen: blood. The receptors derive from a woman aged 30 to 39 in good health.

The V and J genes are TRBV2 and TRBJ2-7; 9 bases align to TRBD1. This CDR3 contains 14 residues. V lost 6 bases and J lost 5; bases outside the gene matches: 8. Germline loops: CDR1 SNHLY, CDR2 FYNNEI. CDR3: CASRSGTGRNEQYF. For the CDR3, the DNA is TGTGCCAGCAGGAGCGGGACAGGGAGGAACGAGCAGTACTTC.

V usage is TRBV6-2 or TRBV6-3 and J usage is TRBJ2-2, with a weak D call TRBD2 (7 bases). From germline, CDR1 is MNHEY and CDR2 SVGEGT. The CDR3 has 15 residues. Between the trimmed V and J ends, which lost 5 bases and 4 bases, there was a span of 14 bases. For the CDR3, the DNA is TGTGCCAGCAGTAAGGGGGGGGCTGGCACCGGGGAGCTGTTTTTT. It encodes CASSKGGAGTGELFF.

V usage is TRBV2 and J usage is TRBJ2-5, with TRBD2 identical over 14 bases. Unmatched junction bases numbered 4, after V lost 5 bases and J lost 5 bases. The CDR3 is made up of 15 amino acids. In germline, CDR1 is SNHLY, CDR2 FYNNEI. The CDR3 protein is CASSLGLAGAETQYF. In DNA, the CDR3 is TGTGCCAGCAGTTTGGGACTAGCGGGGGCTGAGACCCAGTACTTC.